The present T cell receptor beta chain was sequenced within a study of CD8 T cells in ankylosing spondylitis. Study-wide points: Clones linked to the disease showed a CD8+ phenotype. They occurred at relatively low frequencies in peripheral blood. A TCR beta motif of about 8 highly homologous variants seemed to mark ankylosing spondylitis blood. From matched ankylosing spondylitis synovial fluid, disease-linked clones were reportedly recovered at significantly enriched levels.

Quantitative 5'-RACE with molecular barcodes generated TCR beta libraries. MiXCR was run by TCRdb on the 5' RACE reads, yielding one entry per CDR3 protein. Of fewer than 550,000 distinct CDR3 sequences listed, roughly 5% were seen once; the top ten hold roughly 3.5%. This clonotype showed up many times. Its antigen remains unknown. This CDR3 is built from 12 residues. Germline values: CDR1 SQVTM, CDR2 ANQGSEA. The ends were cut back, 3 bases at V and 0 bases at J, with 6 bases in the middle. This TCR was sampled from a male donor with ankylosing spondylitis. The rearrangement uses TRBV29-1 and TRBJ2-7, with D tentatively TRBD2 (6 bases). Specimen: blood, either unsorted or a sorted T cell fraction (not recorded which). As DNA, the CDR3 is TGCAGCGTTGACGGGGGCTCCTACGAGCAGTACTTC. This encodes CSVDGGSYEQYF.